Below are 17 T cell receptor beta chains sequenced from a single sample in a study of OX40 agonist ivuxolimab in advanced cancers. Here immunoSEQ multiplex PCR was the method, and the copy in TCRdb shows in-frame clones only, minus some. The table includes 150,000 to 190,000 clones, 90% to 95% detected once. Here the sequenced sample was CD4+ or CD8+ T cells sorted from blood, taken in a trial of the OX40 agonist ivuxolimab. All receptors derive from an adult with an advanced solid tumor such as melanoma, head and neck, liver or kidney cancer.

V gene TRBV2 combines with J gene TRBJ1-5; 9 positions match TRBD1. Germline CDR1 reads SNHLY; CDR2 reads FYNNEI. The V segment lost 9 bases and the J segment 4 bases; nucleotides outside the gene matches: 10. The CDR3 totals 15 residues. CDR3 sequence: CARSTGQGINQPQHF. CDR3 DNA: TGTGCCAGATCCACAGGACAGGGGATTAATCAGCCCCAGCATTTT.

The genes are TRBV7-2 and TRBJ1-2, with 8 bases aligning to TRBD1. Germline V CDR1 and CDR2: SGHTA, FQGNSA. This CDR3 is built from 16 residues. With V trimmed by 5 bases and J by 4 bases, 12 bases remained unmatched. Here the CDR3 reads CASSLNPGQASYGYTF. CDR3 DNA: TGTGCCAGCAGCCTTAACCCGGGACAGGCGAGCTATGGCTACACCTTC.

The V call is TRBV7-9, the J call TRBJ2-7; TRBD1 or TRBD2 may be the D gene (5 bases each). CDR1 is SEHNR and CDR2 is FQNEAQ in the germline V gene (reference sequence). The CDR3 has 14 residues. Trimming left V 1 base short and J 1 base short, with 8 bases between. The CDR3 DNA follows: TGTGCCAGCAGCTTAGATGGGGGTTCCTACGAGCAGTACTTC. Translation: CASSLDGGSYEQYF.

The rearrangement joins TRBV11-1 to TRBJ2-1, with 7 bases that match TRBD1. After removal of 5 bases from V and 7 bases from J, the junction contained 11 bases not matched to a gene. Per germline, CDR1 SGHAT and CDR2 FQDESV (reference sequence). The CDR3 totals 15 residues. The DNA for the CDR3 is TGTGCCAGCAGCCCAGACAGGGAAGTCGGTAATGAGCAGTTCTTC. It translates to CASSPDREVGNEQFF.

The rearrangement links TRBV27 to TRBJ2-3; 10 positions agree with TRBD2. Germline V gene data show CDR1 as MNHEY and CDR2 as SMNVEV (reference sequence). The ends lost 2 bases at V and 8 bases at J; junction bases unmatched: 13. This CDR3 region has 17 residues. Written as DNA, the CDR3 is TGTGCCAGCAGTTTAAGTTCTAGCGGGGGACTTAGGGGTACGCAGTATTTT. Its protein product is CASSLSSSGGLRGTQYF.

The chain is built from TRBV7-9 and TRBJ2-3; D possibly uses TRBD1 or TRBD2 (6 bases each). There are 16 residues in the CDR3. The V end lost 1 base, the J end lost 1 base, and 12 bases lay between the germline ends. CDR1 is SEHNR and CDR2 is FQNEAQ in the germline V gene (reference sequence). This CDR3 reads CASSLEGGLRTDTQYF. The CDR3 DNA follows: TGTGCCAGCAGCTTAGAGGGGGGACTCCGCACAGATACGCAGTATTTT.

This chain joins TRBV6-5 and TRBJ1-3; weak D call: TRBD1 (6 bases). The ends were cut back, 5 bases at V and 1 base at J, with 12 bases in the middle. This CDR3 spans 15 amino acids. Germline lookup yields CDR1 MNHEY and CDR2 SVGAGI. This CDR3 reads CASSPHRVSGNTIYF. In DNA form, the CDR3 reads TGTGCCAGCAGTCCACACAGGGTTTCTGGAAACACCATATATTTT.

The chain uses TRBV28 and TRBJ1-2; 9 nucleotides agree with TRBD1. This CDR3 region has 15 residues. Germline V gene sequence: CDR1 MDHEN, CDR2 SYDVKM. The V gene end was trimmed by 3 bases and the J gene end by 2 bases; junction bases not matched to a gene: 4. CDR3 coding DNA: TGTGCCAGCAGTTTGGGGGGACAGGGAAACTATGGCTACACCTTC. Amino acid sequence: CASSLGGQGNYGYTF.

CDR3 DNA: TGTGCCAGCGGCGGGGTTGGGACAGATACGCAGTATTTT. It encodes CASGGVGTDTQYF. V is TRBV7-2 and J is TRBJ2-3; the D gene is possibly TRBD2 (6 bases). The CDR3 extends over 13 amino acids. Per germline, CDR1 SGHTA and CDR2 FQGNSA. Trimming cost V 8 bases and J 3 bases, with 12 bases left between them.

This clone appeared a few times. V and J are TRBV29-1 and TRBJ2-7; D remains ambiguous. Trimming removed 4 bases at V and 6 bases at J, with 25 bases between. In germline, CDR1 is SQVTM, CDR2 ANQGSEA. There are 16 residues in the CDR3. CDR3 nucleotides: TGCAGCGTTGCCCCTTTCGTGAGTGGTCGTAGCTCCGAGCAGTACTTC. Residues: CSVAPFVSGRSSEQYF.

The genes are TRBV9 and TRBJ1-1; tentative D call: TRBD1 (6 bases). V was cut by 4 bases and J by 2 bases, with 15 bases left in between. The CDR3 extends over 15 amino acids. Germline V gene data show CDR1 as SGDLS and CDR2 as YYNGEE. CDR3 amino acids: CASSPSTGQNTEAFF. The CDR3 nucleotides read TGTGCCAGCAGCCCCTCGACAGGACAAAACACTGAAGCTTTCTTT.

V gene TRBV5-1 combines with J gene TRBJ1-1; no clear D gene. The V end lost 2 bases, the J end lost 5 bases, and 10 bases lay between the germline ends. The germline V gene encodes CDR1 SGHRS and CDR2 YFSETQ. This CDR3 contains 13 residues. The DNA of the CDR3 is TGCGCCAGCAGCTTAGCCAGCCCGACTGAAGCTTTCTTT. Protein: CASSLASPTEAFF.

This sequence joins TRBV19 and TRBJ2-2; 7 bases line up with TRBD1. CDR1 is LNHDA and CDR2 is SQIVND in the germline V gene (reference sequence). The CDR3 has 15 amino acids. Trimming removed 5 bases from V and 7 bases from J; junction bases left unmatched: 10. The DNA for the CDR3 is TGTGCCAGTAGTCCACAGGGGAAACGGATCGGGGAGCTGTTTTTT. Translated: CASSPQGKRIGELFF.

CDR3 coding DNA: TGCGCCAGCAGCTTAACAAATCCTAACTATGGCTACACCTTC. It specifies CASSLTNPNYGYTF. The chain carries TRBV5-1 and TRBJ1-2; D not resolved. The germline V and J ends were trimmed by 2 bases and 0 bases, with 8 bases remaining between them. This CDR3 has 14 residues. The germline V gene encodes CDR1 SGHRS and CDR2 YFSETQ.

The chain carries TRBV5-6 and TRBJ2-7; the match to TRBD1 covers 9 bases. The CDR3 totals 16 residues. V lost 2 bases to trimming and J lost 4 bases; unmatched junction nucleotides: 10. Germline CDR1 is SGHDT and CDR2 is YYEEEE. Here the CDR3 DNA reads TGTGCCAGCAGCTTCCGCCGGGACAGGGAAGGGTACGAGCAGTACTTC. Protein product: CASSFRRDREGYEQYF. The whole variable domain, filled in from reference TRBV5-6 and TRBJ2-7, reads DAGVTQSPTHLIKTRGQQVTLRCSPKSGHDTVSWYQQALGQGPQFIFQYYEEEERQRGNFPDRFSGHQFPNYSSELNVNALLLGDSALYLCASSFRRDREGYEQYFGPGTRLTVT.

V gene TRBV5-1 combines with J gene TRBJ2-7; D tentatively fits TRBD1 or TRBD2 (7 bases each). V lost 0 bases to trimming and J lost 10 bases, with 17 bases between them. This CDR3 comprises 14 residues. Germline CDR1 reads SGHRS; CDR2 reads YFSETQ. The CDR3 here is CASSLVVGGGGQYF. The CDR3 coding sequence is TGCGCCAGCAGCTTGGTCGTGGGAGGGGGCGGTCAGTACTTC.

The gene calls are TRBV29-1 and TRBJ2-2; the D gene is possibly TRBD1 (5 bases). V gave up 5 bases and J gave up 2 bases, with 21 bases separating them. This CDR3 spans 17 amino acids. Germline CDR1 is SQVTM and CDR2 is ANQGSEA. The CDR3 nucleotides read TGCAGCGTTACCTTCCCCCGAGGACAATCTAACACCGGGGAGCTGTTTTTT. It is translated as CSVTFPRGQSNTGELFF.